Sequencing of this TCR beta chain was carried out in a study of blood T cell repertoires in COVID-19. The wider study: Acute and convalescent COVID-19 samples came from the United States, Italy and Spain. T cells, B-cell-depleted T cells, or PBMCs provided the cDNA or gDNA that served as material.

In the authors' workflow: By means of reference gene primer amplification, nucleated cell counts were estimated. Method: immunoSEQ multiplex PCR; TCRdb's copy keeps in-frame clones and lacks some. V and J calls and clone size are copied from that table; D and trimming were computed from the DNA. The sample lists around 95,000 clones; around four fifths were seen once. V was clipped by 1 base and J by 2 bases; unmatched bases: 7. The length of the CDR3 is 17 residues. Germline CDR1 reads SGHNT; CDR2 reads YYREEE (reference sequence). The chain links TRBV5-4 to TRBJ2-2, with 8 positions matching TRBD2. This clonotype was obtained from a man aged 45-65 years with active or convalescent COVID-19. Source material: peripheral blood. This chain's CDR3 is CASSLPGRAGNTGELFF. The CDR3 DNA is TGTGCCAGCAGCTTGCCCGGGAGGGCCGGAAACACCGGGGAGCTGTTTTTT.